These 13 T cell receptor beta chains were sequenced from one sample in a study of blood T cell repertoires in COVID-19. Data came from immunoSEQ multiplex PCR; TCRdb stores just in-frame clones and leaves some out. The table lists approximately 210,000 clones, less than 85% of them singletons. Specimen: peripheral blood. These receptors were collected from a woman aged 80 or older with COVID-19, enrolled during active disease.

The genes are TRBV6-5 and TRBJ1-4, with 9 positions matching TRBD1. The CDR3 has 15 residues. The V segment lost 1 base and the J segment 8 bases; nucleotides outside the gene matches: 5. CDR1 and CDR2 (germline): MNHEY, SVGAGI. CDR3 protein: CASSYYWTGDEKLFF. The CDR3 nucleotides read TGTGCCAGCAGTTACTATTGGACAGGGGACGAAAAACTGTTTTTT.

V and J are TRBV18 and TRBJ2-3; TRBD2 agrees at 9 bases. V lost 3 bases and J lost 2; bases outside the gene matches: 12. This CDR3 has 18 residues. Germline CDR1 KGHSH, CDR2 LQKENI. The CDR3 DNA follows: TGTGCCAGCTCACCCCGCGGCATGGCGGGGGGGTACACAGATACGCAGTATTTT. This sequence encodes CASSPRGMAGGYTDTQYF.

The chain uses TRBV5-1 and TRBJ1-2; D may be TRBD1 (5 bases). Germline V CDR1 and CDR2: SGHRS, YFSETQ. The CDR3 consists of 14 residues. Between the trimmed V and J ends, which lost 6 bases and 0 bases, there was a span of 12 bases. The CDR3, as DNA: TGCGCCAGCAAACGTGAAGGGGCTAACTATGGCTACACCTTC. This translates into CASKREGANYGYTF. Looking up the rest from reference TRBV5-1 and TRBJ1-2 gives the full variable domain: KAGVTQTPRYLIKTRGQQVTLSCSPISGHRSVSWYQQTPGQGLQFLFEYFSETQRNKGNFPGRFSGRQFSNSRSEMNVSTLELGDSALYLCASKREGANYGYTFGSGTRLTVV.

V is TRBV18 and J is TRBJ1-2; TRBD1 aligns across 10 bases. Germline V CDR1 and CDR2: KGHSH, LQKENI. V trimming: 6 bases; J trimming: 4 bases; junction bases outside the gene matches: 5. The CDR3 has 14 amino acids. The CDR3 protein is CASSKDRGVYGYTF. The CDR3 region has the DNA TGTGCCAGCTCTAAGGACAGGGGGGTCTATGGCTACACCTTC.

The rearrangement links TRBV10-1 to TRBJ2-3, with TRBD2 as a possible D gene (7 bases). Germline V gene sequence: CDR1 WNHNN, CDR2 SYGVQD (reference sequence). Trimming cost V 0 bases and J 7 bases, with 17 bases left between them. The CDR3 runs to 16 residues. In nucleotides, the CDR3 is TGCGCCAGCAGTGAGTCTGGGGGGGGGCCGAGATATACGCAGTATTTT. It encodes CASSESGGGPRYTQYF.

The chain is built from TRBV25-1 and TRBJ1-1; D unclear. CDR1 and CDR2 (germline): MGHDK, SYGVNS. The CDR3 extends over 13 amino acids. Deletions cut 6 bases from V and 2 bases from J, with 10 bases between. The CDR3 sequence: CASSRVFNTEAFF. CDR3 nucleotide sequence: TGTGCCAGCAGCCGGGTCTTTAACACTGAAGCTTTCTTT.

V gene TRBV18 combines with J gene TRBJ1-2; D ambiguous. Germline CDR1 reads KGHSH; CDR2 reads LQKENI. The CDR3 extends over 13 amino acids. Between the trimmed V and J ends, which lost 6 bases and 8 bases, there was a span of 16 bases. DNA for the CDR3: TGTGCCAGCTCCCCTTCGGCGCAGGAAGGCTACACCTTC. It codes for CASSPSAQEGYTF. Full variable domain (rest looked up from reference TRBV18 and TRBJ1-2): NAGVMQNPRHLVRRRGQEARLRCSPMKGHSHVYWYRQLPEEGLKFMVYLQKENIIDESGMPKERFSAEFPKEGPSILRIQQVVRGDSAAYFCASSPSAQEGYTFGSGTRLTVV.

The rearrangement links TRBV6-5 to TRBJ1-1; 11 bases line up with TRBD1. The V gene's germline CDR1 is MNHEY and CDR2 SVGAGI. J lost 6 bases, V lost 7 bases, and 4 bases had no gene match. This CDR3 comprises 13 residues. For the CDR3, the DNA is TGTGCCAGCAAGGGACAGGGGGACTCTGAAGCTTTCTTT. Protein: CASKGQGDSEAFF.

This clone was observed a handful of times. The chain links TRBV11-3 to TRBJ2-3; 11 nucleotides agree with TRBD2. V lost 5 bases, J lost 5 bases, and 15 bases stayed unmatched. The CDR3 has 18 amino acids. Germline V gene lookup returns CDR1 SGHNT and CDR2 YENEEA. This CDR3 reads CASSGPLAGEKREDTQYF. CDR3 DNA: TGTGCCAGCAGCGGACCACTAGCGGGAGAAAAGCGGGAAGATACGCAGTATTTT.

The CDR3 sequence: CASSLQYGYTF. Here the CDR3 DNA reads TGTGCCAGCAGCTTGCAGTATGGCTACACCTTC. The rearrangement joins TRBV7-2 to TRBJ1-2; the D is unclear. This CDR3 region has 11 residues. From germline, CDR1 is SGHTA and CDR2 FQGNSA. V lost 3 bases and J 5 bases, leaving 4 bases between the germline ends.

V is TRBV5-1 and J is TRBJ2-2; D is possibly TRBD2 (5 bases). The CDR3 runs 15 residues. Trimming took off 6 bases at V and 6 bases at J, with 18 bases between the two ends. CDR1 is SGHRS and CDR2 is YFSETQ in the germline V gene. This CDR3 is CASMEDPTSPGELFF. In DNA form, the CDR3 reads TGCGCCAGCATGGAGGACCCCACCTCTCCCGGGGAGCTGTTTTTT.

J is TRBJ2-7 and V is TRBV5-1; 9 bases map to TRBD1. V lost 3 bases, J lost 4 bases, and 5 bases stayed unmatched. This CDR3 has 14 amino acids. Germline values: CDR1 SGHRS, CDR2 YFSETQ. As DNA, the CDR3 is TGCGCCAGCAGCTCGGGACAGGGCGGTTACGAGCAGTACTTC. This gives the protein CASSSGQGGYEQYF.

The chain uses TRBV6-5 and TRBJ1-2; a possible D gene is TRBD1 (6 bases). Trimming took off 7 bases at V and 4 bases at J, with 10 bases between the two ends. This CDR3 has 12 residues. CDR1 and CDR2 from the germline V gene are MNHEY and SVGAGI. The CDR3 reads CASTAGVYGYTF. The CDR3 DNA is TGTGCCAGCACCGCAGGGGTCTATGGCTACACCTTC.